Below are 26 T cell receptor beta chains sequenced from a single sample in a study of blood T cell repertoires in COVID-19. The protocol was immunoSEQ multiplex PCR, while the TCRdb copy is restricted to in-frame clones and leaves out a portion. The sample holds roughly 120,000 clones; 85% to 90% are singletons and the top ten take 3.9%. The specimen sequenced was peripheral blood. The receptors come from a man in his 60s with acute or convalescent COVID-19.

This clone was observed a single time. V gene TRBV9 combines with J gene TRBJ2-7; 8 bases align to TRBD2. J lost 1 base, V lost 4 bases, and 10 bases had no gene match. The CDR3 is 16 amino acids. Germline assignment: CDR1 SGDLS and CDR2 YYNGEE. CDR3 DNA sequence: TGTGCCAGCAGCCGTAGTTCCGGACTAGCTTCCTACGAGCAGTACTTC. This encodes CASSRSSGLASYEQYF.

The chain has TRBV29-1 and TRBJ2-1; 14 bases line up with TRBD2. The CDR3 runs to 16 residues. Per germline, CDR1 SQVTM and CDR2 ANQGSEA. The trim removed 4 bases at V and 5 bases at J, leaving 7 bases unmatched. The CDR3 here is CSVAGLAGVSNNEQFF. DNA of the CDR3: TGCAGCGTTGCGGGACTAGCGGGAGTTAGCAACAATGAGCAGTTCTTC.

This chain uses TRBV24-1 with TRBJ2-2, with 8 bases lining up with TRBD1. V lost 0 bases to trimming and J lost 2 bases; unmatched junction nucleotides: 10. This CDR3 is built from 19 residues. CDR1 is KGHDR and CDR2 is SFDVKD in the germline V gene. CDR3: CATSDLYGPRGQNTGELFF. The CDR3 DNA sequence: TGTGCCACCAGTGATTTGTATGGCCCCAGGGGGCAAAACACCGGGGAGCTGTTTTTT.

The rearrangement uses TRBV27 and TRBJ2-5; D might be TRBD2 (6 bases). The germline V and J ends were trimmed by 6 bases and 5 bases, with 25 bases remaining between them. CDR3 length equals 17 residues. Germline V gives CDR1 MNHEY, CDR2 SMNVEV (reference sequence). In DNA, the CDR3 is TGTGCCAGCAGCCCCGAGACGGGGGAGTTTTTATCGGAGACCCAGTACTTC. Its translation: CASSPETGEFLSETQYF.

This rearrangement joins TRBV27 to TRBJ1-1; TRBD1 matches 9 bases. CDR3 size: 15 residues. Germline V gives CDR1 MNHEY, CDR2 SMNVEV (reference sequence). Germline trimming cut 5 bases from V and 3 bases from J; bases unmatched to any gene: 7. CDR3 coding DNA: TGTGCCAGCAGTCCCCGGACAGGGGCGGACACTGAAGCTTTCTTT. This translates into CASSPRTGADTEAFF.

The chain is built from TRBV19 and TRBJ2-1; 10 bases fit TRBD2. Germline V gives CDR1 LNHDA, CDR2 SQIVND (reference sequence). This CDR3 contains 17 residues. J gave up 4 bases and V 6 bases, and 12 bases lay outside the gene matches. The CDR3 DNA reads TGTGCCAGTAGGAGGGATACTAGCGGGAACCCTTACAATGAGCAGTTCTTC. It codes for CASRRDTSGNPYNEQFF.

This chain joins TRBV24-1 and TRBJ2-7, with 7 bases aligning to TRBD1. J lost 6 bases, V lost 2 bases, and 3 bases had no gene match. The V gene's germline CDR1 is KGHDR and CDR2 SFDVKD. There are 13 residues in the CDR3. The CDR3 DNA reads TGTGCCACCAGTGATTGGGACAGCTCCGAGCAGTACTTC. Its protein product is CATSDWDSSEQYF.

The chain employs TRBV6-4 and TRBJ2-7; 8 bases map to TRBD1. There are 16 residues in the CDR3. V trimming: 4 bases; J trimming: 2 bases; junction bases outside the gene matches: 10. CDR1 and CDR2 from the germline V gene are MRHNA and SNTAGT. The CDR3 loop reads CASSAPRQGLAYEQYF. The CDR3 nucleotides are TGTGCCAGCAGTGCCCCAAGACAGGGGTTGGCCTACGAGCAGTACTTC.

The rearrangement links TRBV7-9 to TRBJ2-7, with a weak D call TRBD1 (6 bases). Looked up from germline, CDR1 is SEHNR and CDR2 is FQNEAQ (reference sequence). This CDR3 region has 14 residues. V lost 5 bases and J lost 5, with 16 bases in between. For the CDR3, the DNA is TGTGCCAGCAGCCCAGGGGCGCTCTATCACGAGCAGTACTTC. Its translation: CASSPGALYHEQYF.

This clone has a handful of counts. CDR3 bases: TGTGCCAGCAGCGGGGAGAGCTCCTACGAGCAGTACTTC. It is translated as CASSGESSYEQYF. The V call is TRBV7-8, the J call TRBJ2-7, with D tentatively TRBD2 (5 bases). Germline V gene lookup returns CDR1 SGHVS and CDR2 FQNEAQ. The CDR3 length is 13 residues. The V gene lost 5 bases and the J gene lost 0 bases, with 8 bases spanning the gap. The complete variable domain, with remaining parts taken from reference TRBV7-8 and TRBJ2-7, reads GAGVSQSPRYKVAKRGQDVALRCDPISGHVSLFWYQQALGQGPEFLTYFQNEAQLDKSGLPSDRFFAERPEGSVSTLKIQRTQQEDSAVYLCASSGESSYEQYFGPGTRLTVT.

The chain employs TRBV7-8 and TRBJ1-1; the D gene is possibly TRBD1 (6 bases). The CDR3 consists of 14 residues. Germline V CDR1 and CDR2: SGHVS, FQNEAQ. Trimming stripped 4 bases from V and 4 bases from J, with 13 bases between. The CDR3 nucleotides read TGTGCCAGCAGCTCCCAGGGGCAGGGCACTGAAGCTTTCTTT. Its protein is CASSSQGQGTEAFF. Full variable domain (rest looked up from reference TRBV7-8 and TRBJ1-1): GAGVSQSPRYKVAKRGQDVALRCDPISGHVSLFWYQQALGQGPEFLTYFQNEAQLDKSGLPSDRFFAERPEGSVSTLKIQRTQQEDSAVYLCASSSQGQGTEAFFGQGTRLTVV.

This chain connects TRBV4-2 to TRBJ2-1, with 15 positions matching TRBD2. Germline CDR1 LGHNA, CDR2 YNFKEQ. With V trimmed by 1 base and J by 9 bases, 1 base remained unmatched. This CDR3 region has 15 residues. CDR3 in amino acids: CASSQGGLAGGEQFF. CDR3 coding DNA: TGTGCCAGCAGCCAAGGGGGACTAGCGGGAGGTGAGCAGTTCTTC.

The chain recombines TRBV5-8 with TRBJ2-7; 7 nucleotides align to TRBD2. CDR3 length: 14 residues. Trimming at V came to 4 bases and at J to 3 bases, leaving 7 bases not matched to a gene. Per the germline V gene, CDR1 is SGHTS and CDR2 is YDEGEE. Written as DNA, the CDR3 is TGTGCCAGCAGCCTGACGGGGGGAGGCTACGAGCAGTACTTC. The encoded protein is CASSLTGGGYEQYF.

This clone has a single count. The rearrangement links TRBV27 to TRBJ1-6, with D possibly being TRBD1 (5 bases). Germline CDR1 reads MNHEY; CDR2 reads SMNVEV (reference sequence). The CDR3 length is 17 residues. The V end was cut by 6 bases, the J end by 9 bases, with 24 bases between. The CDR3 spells CASRSARGEGIGSPLHF. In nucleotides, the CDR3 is TGTGCCAGCAGATCGGCTCGGGGGGAAGGTATTGGTTCACCCCTCCACTTT.

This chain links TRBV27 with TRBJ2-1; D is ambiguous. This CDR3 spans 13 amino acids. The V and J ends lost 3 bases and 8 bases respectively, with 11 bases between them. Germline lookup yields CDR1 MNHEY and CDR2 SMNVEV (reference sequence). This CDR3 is CASSLMALDEQFF. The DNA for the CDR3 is TGTGCCAGCAGTTTGATGGCCCTGGATGAGCAGTTCTTC.

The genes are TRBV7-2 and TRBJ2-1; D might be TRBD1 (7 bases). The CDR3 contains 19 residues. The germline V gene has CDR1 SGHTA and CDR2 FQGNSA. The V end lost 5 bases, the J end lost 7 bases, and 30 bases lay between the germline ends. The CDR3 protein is CASSPNPGTVNGGKNEQFF. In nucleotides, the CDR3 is TGTGCCAGCAGCCCAAACCCGGGGACAGTCAATGGGGGGAAGAATGAGCAGTTCTTC. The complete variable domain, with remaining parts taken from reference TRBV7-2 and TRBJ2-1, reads GAGVSQSPSNKVTEKGKDVELRCDPISGHTALYWYRQSLGQGLEFLIYFQGNSAPDKSGLPSDRFSAERTGGSVSTLTIQRTQQEDSAVYLCASSPNPGTVNGGKNEQFFGPGTRLTVL.

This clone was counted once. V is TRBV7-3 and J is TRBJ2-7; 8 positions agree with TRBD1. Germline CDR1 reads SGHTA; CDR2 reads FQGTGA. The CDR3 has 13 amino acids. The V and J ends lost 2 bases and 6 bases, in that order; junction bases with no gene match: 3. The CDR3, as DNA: TGTGCCAGCAGCTTAGCCGGACAGGGCGAGCAGTACTTC. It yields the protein CASSLAGQGEQYF.

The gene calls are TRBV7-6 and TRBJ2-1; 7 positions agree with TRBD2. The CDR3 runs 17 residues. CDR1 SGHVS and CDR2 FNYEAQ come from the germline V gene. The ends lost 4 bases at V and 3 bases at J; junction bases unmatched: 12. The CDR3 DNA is TGTGCCAGCAGCTCCCCTAAAGGGCGGGAGATCTACAATGAGCAGTTCTTC. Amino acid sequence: CASSSPKGREIYNEQFF.

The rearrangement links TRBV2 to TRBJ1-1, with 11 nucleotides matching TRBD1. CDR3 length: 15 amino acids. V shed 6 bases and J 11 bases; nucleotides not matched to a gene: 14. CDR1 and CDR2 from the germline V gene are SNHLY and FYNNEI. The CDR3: CASSPGQGGISVAFF. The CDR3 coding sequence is TGTGCCAGCAGCCCGGGACAGGGGGGTATCTCGGTTGCTTTCTTT.

CDR3 nucleotide sequence: TGCGCCAGCAGTGGAACTAGCGGGAGTATAGATACGCAGTATTTT. This encodes CASSGTSGSIDTQYF. The chain links TRBV10-1 to TRBJ2-3, with TRBD2 identical over 11 bases. The V gene's germline CDR1 is WNHNN and CDR2 SYGVQD (reference sequence). V lost 4 bases, J lost 5 bases, and 5 bases stayed unmatched. This CDR3 contains 15 residues.

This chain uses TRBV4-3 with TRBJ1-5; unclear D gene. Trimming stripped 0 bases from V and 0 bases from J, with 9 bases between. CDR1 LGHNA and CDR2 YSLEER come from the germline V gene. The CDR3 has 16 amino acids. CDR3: CASSQDFGSSNQPQHF. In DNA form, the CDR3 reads TGCGCCAGCAGCCAAGATTTCGGGAGTAGCAATCAGCCCCAGCATTTT.

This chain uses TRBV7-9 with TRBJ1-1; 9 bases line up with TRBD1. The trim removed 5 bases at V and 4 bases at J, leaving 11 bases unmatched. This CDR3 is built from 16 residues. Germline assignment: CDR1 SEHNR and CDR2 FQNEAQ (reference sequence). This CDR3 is CASSLIAVQGATEAFF. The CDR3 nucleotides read TGTGCCAGCAGCCTTATAGCGGTACAGGGGGCCACTGAAGCTTTCTTT.

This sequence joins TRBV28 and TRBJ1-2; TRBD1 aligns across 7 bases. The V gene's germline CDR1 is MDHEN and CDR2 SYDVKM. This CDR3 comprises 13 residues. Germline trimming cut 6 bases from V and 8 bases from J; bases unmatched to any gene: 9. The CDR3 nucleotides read TGTGCCAGCAGCTCAACAGGGGTGGGAGGCTACACCTTC. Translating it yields CASSSTGVGGYTF.

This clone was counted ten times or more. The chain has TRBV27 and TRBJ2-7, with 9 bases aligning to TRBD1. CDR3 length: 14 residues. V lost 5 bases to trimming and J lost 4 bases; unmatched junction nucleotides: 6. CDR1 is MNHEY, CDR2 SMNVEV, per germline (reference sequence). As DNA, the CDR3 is TGTGCCAGCAGTGGGACAGGGAACCTGTACGAGCAGTACTTC. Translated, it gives CASSGTGNLYEQYF.

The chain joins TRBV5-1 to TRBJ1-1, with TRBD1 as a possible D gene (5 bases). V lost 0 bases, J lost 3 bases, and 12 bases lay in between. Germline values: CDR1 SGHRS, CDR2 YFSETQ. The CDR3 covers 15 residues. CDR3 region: CASSLGGGFDTEAFF. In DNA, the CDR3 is TGCGCCAGCAGCTTGGGCGGGGGGTTTGACACTGAAGCTTTCTTT.

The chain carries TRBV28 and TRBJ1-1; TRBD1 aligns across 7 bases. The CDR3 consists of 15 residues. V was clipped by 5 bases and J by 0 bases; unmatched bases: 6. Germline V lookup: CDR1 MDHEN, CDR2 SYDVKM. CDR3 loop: CASSRQGNMNTEAFF. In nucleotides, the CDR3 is TGTGCCAGCAGTCGACAGGGTAACATGAACACTGAAGCTTTCTTT.